The T cell receptor beta chain described here comes from a study of molecular identifiers for immune sequencing clone quantification (dated by TCRdb to the late 2010s). Regarding the research as a whole: For a replicate experiment, RNA from approximately 20,000 or 100,000 naive CD8 T cells was divided into five aliquots, and four of the five aliquots were sequenced. The study was a methods study using CD8 T cells to benchmark molecular-identifier clustering-based TCR repertoire sequencing (MIDCIRS) and TCR RNA copy counting. General conclusions and limits of the study: The naive libraries included spiked-in Jurkat TCR RNA (roughly 9 copies' worth), and this RNA is not part of the donor repertoire. In CMV-specific effector cells, clones with more than 20 RNA copies accounted for over 97% of molecules, whereas in naive cells such clones accounted for under 1%. Highly expanded clone sizes could be underestimated if identical TCR molecules share a barcode. When barcode sub-clustering was omitted, TCR diversity was inflated by chimeric consensus sequences, with chimeras reaching as high as 47%. A single cell's worth of spiked-in Jurkat TCR RNA was reported detectable even among around 1 million naive CD8 T cells. Modeling indicated approximately 2.7 TCR RNA copies recovered per cell, compared with about ten by digital PCR, which implies a capture efficiency of 25% to 35%.

For CDR1 and CDR2, the germline V gene (reference sequence) lists SGHNT and YYREEE. V and J are truncated by 5 bases and 5 bases respectively, leaving an intervening sequence of 10 bases. The cysteine opens and the phenylalanine closes a CDR3 of 13 amino acids. The only DNA kept is the CDR3, 39 bases in frame from the first base. This clonotype was recorded at least ten times. This receptor's antigen is unknown. No qualities accompany the bases; no much larger clone lies one base away. Libraries of naive CD8 T cells were built from around 20,000 to 1,000,000 sorted cells, with 10%, 30% or 50% of the purified RNA used. Naive CD8 T cells were FACS-sorted as CD8+CD4-CCR7+CD45RA+ on a BD FACSAria II into RLT Plus buffer. Approximately nine TCR copies' worth of Jurkat RNA were spiked into roughly 20,000-1,000,000 naive CD8 T cell samples to test detection sensitivity. CD8 T cells were enriched using RosetteSep CD8+ T Cell Enrichment Cocktail and Ficoll-Paque, and the enriched cells then underwent ACK red cell lysis.

Library creation used PCR. Sequenced on a NextSeq 500. Bulk TCR libraries were prepared as previously described, using TCR primers listed in Table S5. Purification of total RNA was performed with the Qiagen AllPrep DNA/RNA kit. Before analysis, reads from multiple sequencing runs of the same library were pooled. The authors processed their data as follows. Only reads with exact TCR constant sequence were kept, trimmed to 150 nt, and grouped by their 12-nt molecular barcodes. Reads inside each barcode group were sub-clustered using a 15% Levenshtein threshold, and a quality-weighted consensus sequence was constructed for each RNA molecule. Non-functional sequences were discarded, and so were lower-count sequences lying one edit away from another sequence. Barcode sub-clusters with fewer than 20% of the maximum read count were removed, based on fitting two negative binomial distributions. TCRdb trimmed public reads at Q25 via fastp, called clones via MiXCR and kept in-frame beta chains. A single entry per CDR3 protein holds the most common genes and DNA from its merged rows. The V and J calls shown here were made by TCRdb, not taken from the authors' results. For this sample there are a few hundred thousand distinct CDR3 sequences; around 23% appear just once. Of the sample, 0.7% to 0.9% is held by the ten largest clones.

This chain is built from TRBV5-4 and TRBJ2-2; no D gene is confidently identified. Sequencing was performed on naive CD8+ T cells from blood, with Jurkat cell RNA spiked in. According to the study, the label for this sample's cell subset or site signals: FACS-sorted CD8+CD4-CCR7+CD45RA+ naive T cells. The receptor's source is a human donor in good health. Some libraries in this study had Jurkat cell RNA spiked in. The bases read TGTGCCAGCAGAGCGACGAGGACCGGGGAGCTGTTTTTT. The encoded protein is CASRATRTGELFF.